This T cell receptor (beta chain) stems from a study of CXCR3-negative and CXCR3-positive naive CD8 T cells. Broader study findings: The authors found comparable surface CD5 between naive subsets and inferred TCR strength from TRB CDR3 properties. Much lower diversity was found in memory CD8+ cells, while both naive subsets had comparably high diversity. More hydrophobic TRB CDR3s occurred in CXCR3-positive than in CXCR3-negative naive cells. Memory cells showed distinct TRBV-TRBJ patterns, while the two naive subsets matched.

The authors gated naive CD8+ T cells as CD45RO-CCR7+CD27+CD95-. It was by 5' RACE with UMI labels that the TRB cDNA libraries were prepared. TCRdb reprocessed the 5' RACE reads; each CDR3 protein has one entry and no DNA is given. The table for this sample gives around 88,000 distinct CDR3 sequences. Details on this clonotype: Its antigen is undetermined.

Material for sequencing was naive CXCR3+ CD8+ T cells from blood. The subset denotes: CD45RO-CCR7+CD27+CD95- naive CD8+ T cells expressing CXCR3 (TNR3+). The TCR originated in a human donor in good health. Some clones in this sample may be carry-over from other donors' samples.

The CDR3 here is CASSSTRGGLNTGELFF. The chain combines TRBV7-3 with TRBJ2-2; TCRdb's D gene call, TRBD1, goes unchecked for lack of DNA. The CDR3 extends over 17 amino acids. CDR1 and CDR2 from the germline V gene are SGHTA and FQGTGA.